This T cell receptor (beta chain) was recovered during a study of metastatic and nonmetastatic thyroid tumors. Study-level background: For malignant and benign thyroid patients, tumor or nodule tissue and blood were the sources whose repertoires were compared.

Authors' data handling: Using the CDR3 differences seen across clinicopathological groups, the authors built a distant-metastasis classifier for papillary thyroid cancer, which was meant to discriminate distant-metastatic patients. TCRdb re-processed the PCR reads through MiXCR. The V and J calls reflect TCRdb's pipeline rather than the authors' work. The sample gives some 20,000 clones, approximately 37% of which show up once; about 25% is in the top ten. General study points: TCR beta diversity was reportedly significantly higher in malignant thyroid tumors than benign nodules, in blood and tumor.

Patients had received no treatment of any kind before thyroid surgery. For this clone: Its specificity is not known.

The ends were cut back, 3 bases at V and 7 bases at J, with 13 bases in the middle. The CDR3 runs to 13 residues. The germline V gene has CDR1 DFQATT and CDR2 SNEGSKA (reference sequence). Sequencing used tumor tissue. This rearrangement joins TRBV20-1 to TRBJ2-1; D possibly corresponds to TRBD1 (6 bases). This TCR was recovered from a female donor with papillary thyroid cancer or a benign thyroid nodule (not recorded which). Some clones in this sample may be carry-over from other donors' samples. CDR3 amino acids: CSASEGQGNEQFF. As DNA, the CDR3 is TGCAGTGCTAGTGAGGGGCAGGGGAATGAGCAGTTCTTC.